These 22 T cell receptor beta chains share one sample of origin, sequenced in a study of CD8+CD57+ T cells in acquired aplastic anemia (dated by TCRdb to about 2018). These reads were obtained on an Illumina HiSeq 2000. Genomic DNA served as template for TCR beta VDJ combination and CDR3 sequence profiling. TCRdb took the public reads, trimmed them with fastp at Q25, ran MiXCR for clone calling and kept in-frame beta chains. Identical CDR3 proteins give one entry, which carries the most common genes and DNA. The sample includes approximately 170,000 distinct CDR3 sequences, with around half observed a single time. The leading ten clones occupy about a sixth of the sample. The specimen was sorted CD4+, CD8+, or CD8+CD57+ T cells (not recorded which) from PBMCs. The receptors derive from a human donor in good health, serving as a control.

The CDR3: CASSESGQGAPNTEAFF. Written as DNA, the CDR3 is TGCGCCAGCAGTGAGTCGGGACAGGGGGCCCCTAACACTGAAGCTTTCTTT. The V and J genes are TRBV10-1 and TRBJ1-1, with 12 bases fitting TRBD1. The junction had 4 bases not matched to a gene; V was cut back by 0 bases and J by 2 bases. Germline loops: CDR1 WNHNN, CDR2 SYGVQD (reference sequence). This CDR3 contains 17 residues.

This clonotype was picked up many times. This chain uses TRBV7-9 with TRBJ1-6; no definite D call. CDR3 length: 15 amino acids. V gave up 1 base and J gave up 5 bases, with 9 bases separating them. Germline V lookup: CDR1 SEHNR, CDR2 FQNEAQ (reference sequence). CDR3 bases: TGTGCCAGCAGCTTAGAGGCAACCAATAATTCACCCCTCCACTTT. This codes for CASSLEATNNSPLHF.

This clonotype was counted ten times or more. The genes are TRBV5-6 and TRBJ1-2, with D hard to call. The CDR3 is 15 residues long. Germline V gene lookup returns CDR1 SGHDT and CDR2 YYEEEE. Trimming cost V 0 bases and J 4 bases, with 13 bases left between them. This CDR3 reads CASSLDAVSGYGYTF. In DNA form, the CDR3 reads TGTGCCAGCAGCTTGGATGCGGTTAGTGGCTATGGCTACACCTTC.

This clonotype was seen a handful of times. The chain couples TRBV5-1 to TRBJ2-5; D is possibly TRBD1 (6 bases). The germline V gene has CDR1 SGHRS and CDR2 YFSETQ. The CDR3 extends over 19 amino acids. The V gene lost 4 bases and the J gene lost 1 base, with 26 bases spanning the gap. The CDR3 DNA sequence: TGCGCCAGCAGCCAAGTACCAACAGGGCCAAGTGTTTCCCAAGAGACCCAGTACTTC. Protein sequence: CASSQVPTGPSVSQETQYF.

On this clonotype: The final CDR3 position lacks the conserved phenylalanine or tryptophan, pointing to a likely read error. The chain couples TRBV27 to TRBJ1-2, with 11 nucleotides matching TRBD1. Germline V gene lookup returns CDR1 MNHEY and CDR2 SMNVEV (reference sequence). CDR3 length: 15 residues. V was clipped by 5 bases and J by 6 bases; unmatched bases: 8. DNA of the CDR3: TGTGCCAGCAGTCTACGGGACAGGGGGAGCAATGGCTACACCTCC. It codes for CASSLRDRGSNGYTS.

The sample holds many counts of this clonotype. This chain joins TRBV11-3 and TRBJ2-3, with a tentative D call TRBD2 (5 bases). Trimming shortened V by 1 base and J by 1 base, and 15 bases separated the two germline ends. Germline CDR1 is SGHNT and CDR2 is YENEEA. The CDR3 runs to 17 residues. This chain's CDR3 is CASSLGVGLEGTDTQYF. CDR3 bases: TGTGCCAGCAGCTTAGGGGTAGGGTTGGAGGGCACAGATACGCAGTATTTT.

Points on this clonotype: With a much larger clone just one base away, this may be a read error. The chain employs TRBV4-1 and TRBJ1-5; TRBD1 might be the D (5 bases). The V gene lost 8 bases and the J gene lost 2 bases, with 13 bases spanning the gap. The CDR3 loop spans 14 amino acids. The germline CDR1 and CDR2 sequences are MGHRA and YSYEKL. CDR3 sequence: CASGAEGGNQPQHF. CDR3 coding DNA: TGCGCCAGCGGCGCCGAAGGGGGCAATCAGCCCCAGCATTTT.

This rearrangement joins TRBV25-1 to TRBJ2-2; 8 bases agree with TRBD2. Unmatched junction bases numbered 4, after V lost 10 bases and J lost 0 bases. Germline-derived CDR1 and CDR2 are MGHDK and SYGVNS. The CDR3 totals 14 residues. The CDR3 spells CATGGGANTGELFF. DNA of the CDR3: TGTGCCACCGGGGGGGGGGCGAACACCGGGGAGCTGTTTTTT.

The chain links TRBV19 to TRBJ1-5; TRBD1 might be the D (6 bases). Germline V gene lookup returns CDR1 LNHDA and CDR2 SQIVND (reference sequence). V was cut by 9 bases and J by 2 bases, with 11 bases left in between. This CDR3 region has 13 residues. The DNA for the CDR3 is TGTGCCAGCGAAACAGGGCGCAATCAGCCCCAGCATTTT. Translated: CASETGRNQPQHF.

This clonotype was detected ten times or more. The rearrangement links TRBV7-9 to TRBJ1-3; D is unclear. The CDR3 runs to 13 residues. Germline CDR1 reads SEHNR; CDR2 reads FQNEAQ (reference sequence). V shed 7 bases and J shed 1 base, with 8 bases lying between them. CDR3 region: CASTLESGNTIYF. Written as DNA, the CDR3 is TGTGCCAGCACCCTCGAGTCTGGAAACACCATATATTTT.

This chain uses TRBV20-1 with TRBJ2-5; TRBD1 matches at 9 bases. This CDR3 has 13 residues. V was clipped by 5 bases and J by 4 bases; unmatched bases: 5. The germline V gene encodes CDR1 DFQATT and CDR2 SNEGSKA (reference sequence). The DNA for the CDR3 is TGCAGTGCTGTGAACAGGGGGCGAGAGACCCAGTACTTC. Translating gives CSAVNRGRETQYF.

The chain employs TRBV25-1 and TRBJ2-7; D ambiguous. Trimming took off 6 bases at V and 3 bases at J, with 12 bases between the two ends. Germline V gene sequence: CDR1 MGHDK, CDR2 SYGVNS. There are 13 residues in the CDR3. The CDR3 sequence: CASSRRVRYEQYF. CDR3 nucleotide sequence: TGTGCCAGCAGCCGACGAGTACGCTACGAGCAGTACTTC.

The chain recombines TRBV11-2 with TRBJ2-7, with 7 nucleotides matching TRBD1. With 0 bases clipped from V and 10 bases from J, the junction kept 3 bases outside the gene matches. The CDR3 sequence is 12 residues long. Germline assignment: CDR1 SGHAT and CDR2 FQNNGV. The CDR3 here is CASSLETGDQYF. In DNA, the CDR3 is TGTGCCAGCAGCTTAGAAACAGGGGATCAGTACTTC.

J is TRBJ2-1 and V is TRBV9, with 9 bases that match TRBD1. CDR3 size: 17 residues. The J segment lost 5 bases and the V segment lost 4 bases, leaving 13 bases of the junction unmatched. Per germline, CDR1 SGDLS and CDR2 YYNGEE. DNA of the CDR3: TGTGCCAGCAGCACCCGTTCCGGGACAGGGAAAAACAATGAGCAGTTCTTC. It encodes CASSTRSGTGKNNEQFF.

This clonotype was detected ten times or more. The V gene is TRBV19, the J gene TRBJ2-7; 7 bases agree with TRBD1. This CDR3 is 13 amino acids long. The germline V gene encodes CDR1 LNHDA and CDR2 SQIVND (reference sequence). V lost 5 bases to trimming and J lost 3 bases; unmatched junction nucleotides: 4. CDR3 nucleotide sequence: TGTGCCAGTAGTCGGGACAGAGACTACGAGCAGTACTTC. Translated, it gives CASSRDRDYEQYF.

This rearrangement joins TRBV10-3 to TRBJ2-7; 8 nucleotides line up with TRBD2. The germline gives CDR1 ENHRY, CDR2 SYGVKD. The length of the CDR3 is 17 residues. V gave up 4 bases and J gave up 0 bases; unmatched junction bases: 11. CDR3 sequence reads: CAISGLGGGPSSYEQYF. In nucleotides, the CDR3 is TGTGCCATCAGTGGCCTCGGCGGGGGGCCGAGCTCCTACGAGCAGTACTTC.

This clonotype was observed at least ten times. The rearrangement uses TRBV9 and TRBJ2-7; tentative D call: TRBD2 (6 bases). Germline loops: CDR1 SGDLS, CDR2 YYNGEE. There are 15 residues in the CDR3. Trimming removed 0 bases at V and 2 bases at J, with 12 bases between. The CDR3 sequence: CASSVGGEKAYEQYF. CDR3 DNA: TGTGCCAGCAGCGTAGGCGGGGAGAAGGCCTACGAGCAGTACTTC.

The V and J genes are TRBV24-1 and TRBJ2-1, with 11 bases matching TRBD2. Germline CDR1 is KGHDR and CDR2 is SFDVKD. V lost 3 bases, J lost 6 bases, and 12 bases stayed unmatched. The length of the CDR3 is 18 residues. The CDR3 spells CATSDTLSSGGFGNEQFF. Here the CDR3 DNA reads TGTGCCACCAGTGATACCCTTTCTAGCGGGGGGTTCGGCAATGAGCAGTTCTTC.

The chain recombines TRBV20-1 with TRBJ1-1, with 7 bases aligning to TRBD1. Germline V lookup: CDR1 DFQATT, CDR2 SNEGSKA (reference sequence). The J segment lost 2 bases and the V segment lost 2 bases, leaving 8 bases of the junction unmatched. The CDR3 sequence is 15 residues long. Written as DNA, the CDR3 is TGCAGTGCTAGACCCTTGACAGGGCCAAACACTGAAGCTTTCTTT. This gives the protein CSARPLTGPNTEAFF.

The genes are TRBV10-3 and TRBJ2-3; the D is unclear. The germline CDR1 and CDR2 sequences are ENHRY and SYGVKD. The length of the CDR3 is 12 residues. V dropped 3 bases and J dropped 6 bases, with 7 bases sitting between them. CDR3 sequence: CAISETGDTQYF. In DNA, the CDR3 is TGTGCCATCAGTGAAACCGGGGATACGCAGTATTTT.

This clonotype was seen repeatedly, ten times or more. CDR3 bases: TGTGCCAGCTCACGGGGGGGCGGCACAGATACGCAGTATTTT. Translation gives CASSRGGGTDTQYF. The genes are TRBV9 and TRBJ2-3; 8 positions match TRBD2. CDR1 is SGDLS and CDR2 is YYNGEE in the germline V gene. The ends lost 7 bases at V and 1 base at J; junction bases unmatched: 5. The CDR3 runs 14 residues.

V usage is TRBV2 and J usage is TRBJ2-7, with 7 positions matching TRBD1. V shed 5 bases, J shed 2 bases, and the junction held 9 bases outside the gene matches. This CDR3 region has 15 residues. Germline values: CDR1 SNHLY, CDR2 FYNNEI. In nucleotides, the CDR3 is TGTGCCAGCAGTAAGGGGGACAGTCGGACCTACGAGCAGTACTTC. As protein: CASSKGDSRTYEQYF.